This TCR beta chain was recorded in a study of glioma-infiltrating T cells listed by TCRdb under 2016. For the study in its entirety: Glioma tissue, non-neoplastic brain tissue and matched peripheral blood mononuclear cells were used as sources from which TCR alpha- and beta-chain repertoires were sequenced. To measure divergence between tissue and blood T-cell populations, each tissue-infiltrating repertoire was compared with the peripheral blood repertoire of the same patient. The paired cohort comprised three low-grade glioma patients, 7 or 8 primary glioblastoma patients and three non-glioma patients contributing non-neoplastic brain tissue.

The iRepertoire nested amplicon-rescue multiplex PCR (arm-PCR) platform was used to amplify TCR alpha and beta CDR3 regions from RNA. One-step reverse transcription and amplification used about 85-450 ng of tissue mRNA or PBMC total RNA as input. After bead purification, a secondary multiplex PCR added Illumina adapters, and libraries were gel-purified between 200 and 400 bp. Demultiplexing relied on internal 6-nucleotide barcodes carried by the libraries. Libraries were sequenced on an Illumina MiSeq with 2x220 or 2x250 nucleotide paired-end reads. The paper's processing steps were these. Paired reads were merged with FLASH 1.2.11 and aligned to the GRCh37 human genome with BWA-MEM before extracting TRA and TRB reads. For V and J assignment, an IMGT-derived reference of cassette sequences and CDR3 motifs that included pseudogenes was used. Reads were translated in three frames, and productive CDR3s were defined by a C…FGXG motif without stop codons. A clonotype was defined as a unique combination of a V-J cassette pair and a CDR3 amino acid sequence. Reads were filtered by Hamming distance, thresholded by each sample's sequence error rate in mapped regions. In-frame beta chains were kept once TCRdb had trimmed the public reads at Q25 with fastp and called clones with MiXCR. Rows are unified per CDR3 protein, each entry keeping the most common DNA and genes. The V and J calls and clone size are TCRdb's, not the authors'. Counted in this sample were fewer than 110,000 distinct CDR3 sequences; 29% of them appeared once. Together, the top ten hold about 40% of the sample.

Study-wide conclusions, independent of this receptor: Group comparisons rested on small numbers: three non-neoplastic, three low-grade glioma and eight glioblastoma patients. Very few CDR3 sequences were found to be shared between tissue and blood, and this scarcity was attributed to high CDR3 diversity and limited sampling. VJ-independent divergence between tissue and blood was below expectation in non-neoplastic patients but above expectation in all gliomas, especially low-grade gliomas.

The V and J ends are trimmed by 4 bases and 9 bases, leaving 9 bases between them. The CDR3 sequence holds 11 residues, the cysteine and phenylalanine included. Kept here is only the CDR3 DNA, which spans 33 bases and is read in frame from base 1. For CDR1 and CDR2, the germline V gene lists MNHNS and SASEGT. To note about this clonotype: Its antigen remains undetermined. Base-call qualities are not available, and no considerably larger clone is one nucleotide away.

The rearranged segments are TRBV6-1 and TRBJ1-1; the D gene assignment is ambiguous. Specimen: glioma tissue, nonneoplastic brain tissue, or PBMCs (not recorded which). This TCR was sampled from a human donor with low-grade glioma or glioblastoma, undergoing nonglioma brain surgery, or in good health (not recorded which). CDR3 sequence: CASSGLGQAFF. DNA sequence: TGTGCCAGCAGTGGCCTCGGACAAGCTTTCTTT.